This TCR beta chain was sequenced for a study of cytomegalovirus exposure and HLA in healthy donors. About the study: Findings of an earlier analysis included under 140 million unique TCR beta sequences from roughly 180 million T cells. Study observations and caveats: Certain sequence variants were highly shared and formed a cluster, and this cluster was likely a sequencing artifact.

The PCR contained 60 Vbeta and 13 Jbeta primers. Using immunoSEQ multiplex PCR, the repertoire was profiled, and TCRdb retains in-frame clones only, with some absent. The sample lists about 95,000 clones, around 84% occurring once. About this clone itself: The antigen remains unidentified.

The CDR3 is 15 amino acids. Looked up from germline, CDR1 is SGHDT and CDR2 is YYEEEE. Germline trimming cut 0 bases from V and 7 bases from J; bases unmatched to any gene: 4. Sequencing used PBMCs. V and J are TRBV5-6 and TRBJ1-6; TRBD1 aligns across 7 bases. The origin of this receptor is a middle-aged woman in good health and CMV-seropositive. CDR3 sequence reads: CASSLEAGGNSPLHF. CDR3 DNA: TGTGCCAGCAGCTTGGAGGCAGGGGGAAATTCACCCCTCCACTTT.